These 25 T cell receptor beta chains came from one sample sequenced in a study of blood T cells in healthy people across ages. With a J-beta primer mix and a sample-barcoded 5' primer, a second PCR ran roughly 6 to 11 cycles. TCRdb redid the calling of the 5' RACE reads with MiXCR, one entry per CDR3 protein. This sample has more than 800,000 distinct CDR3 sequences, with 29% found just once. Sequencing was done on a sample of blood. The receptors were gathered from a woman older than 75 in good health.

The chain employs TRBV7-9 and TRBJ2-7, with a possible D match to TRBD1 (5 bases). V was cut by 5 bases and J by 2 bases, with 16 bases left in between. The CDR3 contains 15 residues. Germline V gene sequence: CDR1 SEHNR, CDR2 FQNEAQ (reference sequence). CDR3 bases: TGTGCCAGCAGCCCCTCCGCCCAGGGTCCCTACGAGCAGTACTTC. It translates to CASSPSAQGPYEQYF.

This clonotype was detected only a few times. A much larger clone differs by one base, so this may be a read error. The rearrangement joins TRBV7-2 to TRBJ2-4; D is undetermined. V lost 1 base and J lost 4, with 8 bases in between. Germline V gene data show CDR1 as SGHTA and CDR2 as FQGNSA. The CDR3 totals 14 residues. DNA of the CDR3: TGTGCCAGCAGCTTAGGCTTCGGTAAAAACATTCAGTACTTC. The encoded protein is CASSLGFGKNIQYF.

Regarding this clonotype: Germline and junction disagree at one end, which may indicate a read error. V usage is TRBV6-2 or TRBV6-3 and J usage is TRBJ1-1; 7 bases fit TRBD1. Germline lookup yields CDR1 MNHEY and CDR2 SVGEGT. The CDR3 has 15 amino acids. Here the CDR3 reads CASSSPGQLKTEAFF. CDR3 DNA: TGTGCCAGCAGTTCACCGGGACAGCTGAAGACTGAAGCTTTCTTT.

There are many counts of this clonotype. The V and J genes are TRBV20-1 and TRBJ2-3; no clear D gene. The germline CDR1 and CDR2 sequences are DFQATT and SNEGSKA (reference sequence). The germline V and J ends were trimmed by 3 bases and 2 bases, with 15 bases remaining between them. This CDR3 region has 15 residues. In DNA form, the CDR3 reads TGCAGTGCTAGTCACCTTCAGGAGTTCACAGATACGCAGTATTTT. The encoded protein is CSASHLQEFTDTQYF.

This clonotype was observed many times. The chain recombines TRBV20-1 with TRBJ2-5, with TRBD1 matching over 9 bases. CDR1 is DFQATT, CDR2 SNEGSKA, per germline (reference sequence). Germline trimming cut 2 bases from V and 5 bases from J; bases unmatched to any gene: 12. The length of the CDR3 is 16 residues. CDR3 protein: CSARSGTGSFRETQYF. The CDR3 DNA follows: TGCAGTGCTAGATCAGGGACAGGGTCTTTTAGGGAGACCCAGTACTTC.

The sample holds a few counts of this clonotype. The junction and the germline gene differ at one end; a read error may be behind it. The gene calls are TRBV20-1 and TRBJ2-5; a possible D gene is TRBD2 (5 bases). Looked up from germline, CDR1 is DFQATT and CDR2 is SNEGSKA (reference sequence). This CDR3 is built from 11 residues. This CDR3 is CSTRSAETQYF. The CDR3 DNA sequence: TGCAGTACTAGGTCAGCAGAGACCCAGTACTTC.

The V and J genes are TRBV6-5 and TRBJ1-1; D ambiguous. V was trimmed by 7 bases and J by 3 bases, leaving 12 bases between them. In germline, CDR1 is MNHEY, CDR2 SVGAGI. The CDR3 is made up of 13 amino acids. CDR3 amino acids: CASISGEDTEAFF. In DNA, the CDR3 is TGTGCCAGCATAAGTGGGGAGGACACTGAAGCTTTCTTT.

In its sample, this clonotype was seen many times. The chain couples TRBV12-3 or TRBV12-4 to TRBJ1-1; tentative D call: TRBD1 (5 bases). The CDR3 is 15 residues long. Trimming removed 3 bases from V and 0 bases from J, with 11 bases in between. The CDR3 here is CASSFRDGMNTEAFF. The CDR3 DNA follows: TGTGCCAGCAGTTTCCGGGACGGCATGAACACTGAAGCTTTCTTT.

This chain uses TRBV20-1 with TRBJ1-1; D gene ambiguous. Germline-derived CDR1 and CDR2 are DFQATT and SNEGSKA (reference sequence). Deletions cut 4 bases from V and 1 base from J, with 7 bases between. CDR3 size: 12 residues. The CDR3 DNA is TGCAGTGCTACCCCAGAGAACACTGAAGCTTTCTTT. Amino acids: CSATPENTEAFF.

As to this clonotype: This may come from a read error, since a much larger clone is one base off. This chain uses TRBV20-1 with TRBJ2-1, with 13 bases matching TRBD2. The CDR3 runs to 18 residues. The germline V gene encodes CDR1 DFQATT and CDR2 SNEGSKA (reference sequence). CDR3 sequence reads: CGASLHIGGLAGLDEQFF. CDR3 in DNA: TGCGGTGCTAGTCTTCACATCGGGGGACTAGCGGGGCTCGATGAGCAGTTCTTC.

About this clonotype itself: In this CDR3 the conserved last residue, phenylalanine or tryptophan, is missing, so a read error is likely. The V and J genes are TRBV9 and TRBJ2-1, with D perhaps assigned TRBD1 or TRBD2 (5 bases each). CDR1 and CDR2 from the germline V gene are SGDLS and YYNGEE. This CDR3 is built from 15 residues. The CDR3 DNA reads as TGTACCAGCAGCCCATGGGACGGAACCTACAATGAGCAGTTCTGC. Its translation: CTSSPWDGTYNEQFC.

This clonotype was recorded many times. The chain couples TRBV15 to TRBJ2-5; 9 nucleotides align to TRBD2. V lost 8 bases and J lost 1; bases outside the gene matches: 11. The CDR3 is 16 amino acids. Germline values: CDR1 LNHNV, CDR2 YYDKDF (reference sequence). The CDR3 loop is CATGSSSGTFQETQYF. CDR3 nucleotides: TGTGCCACCGGGTCTTCTAGCGGGACCTTCCAAGAGACCCAGTACTTC. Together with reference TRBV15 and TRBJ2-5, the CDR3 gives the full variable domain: DAMVIQNPRYQVTQFGKPVTLSCSQTLNHNVMYWYQQKSSQAPKLLFHYYDKDFNNEADTPDNFQSRRPNTSFCFLDIRSPGLGDTAMYLCATGSSSGTFQETQYFGPGTRLLVL.

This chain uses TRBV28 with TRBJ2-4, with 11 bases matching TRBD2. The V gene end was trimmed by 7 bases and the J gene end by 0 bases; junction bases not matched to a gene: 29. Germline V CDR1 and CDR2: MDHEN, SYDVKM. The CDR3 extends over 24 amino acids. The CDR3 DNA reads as TGTGCCAGCAATCGCCCCGGACAGTCCGAATTTAGCGGGAGGGCCCCGGTAGCCAAAAACATTCAGTACTTC. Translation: CASNRPGQSEFSGRAPVAKNIQYF.

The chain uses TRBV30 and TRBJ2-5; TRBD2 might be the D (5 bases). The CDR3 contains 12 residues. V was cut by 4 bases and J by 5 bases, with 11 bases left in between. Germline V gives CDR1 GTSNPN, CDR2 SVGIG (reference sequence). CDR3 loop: CAWKKGGETQYF. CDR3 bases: TGTGCCTGGAAAAAGGGCGGGGAGACCCAGTACTTC.

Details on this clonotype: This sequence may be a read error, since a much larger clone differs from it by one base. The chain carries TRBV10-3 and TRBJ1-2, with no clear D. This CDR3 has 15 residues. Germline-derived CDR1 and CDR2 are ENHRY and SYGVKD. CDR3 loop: CAISESLEGYYGFTF. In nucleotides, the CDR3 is TGTGCCATCAGTGAGTCGTTAGAAGGGTACTATGGCTTCACCTTC.

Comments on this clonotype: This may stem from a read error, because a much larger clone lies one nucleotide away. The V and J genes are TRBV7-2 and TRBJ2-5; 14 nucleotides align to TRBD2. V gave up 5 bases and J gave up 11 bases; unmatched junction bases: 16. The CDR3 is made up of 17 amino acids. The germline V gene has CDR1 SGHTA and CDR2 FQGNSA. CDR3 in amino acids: CASSPKTSGGAYNEQYF. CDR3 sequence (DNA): TGTGCCAGCAGCCCTAAGACTAGCGGGGGGGCCTACAATGAGCAGTACTTC.

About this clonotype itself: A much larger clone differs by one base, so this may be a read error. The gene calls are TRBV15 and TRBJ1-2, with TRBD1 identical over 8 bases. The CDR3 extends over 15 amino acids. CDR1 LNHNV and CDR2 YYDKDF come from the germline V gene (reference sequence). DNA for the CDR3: TGTGCCACCGGCAGAGATCGAGACAGGGGACGTGGCTACACCTTC. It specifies CATGRDRDRGRGYTF.

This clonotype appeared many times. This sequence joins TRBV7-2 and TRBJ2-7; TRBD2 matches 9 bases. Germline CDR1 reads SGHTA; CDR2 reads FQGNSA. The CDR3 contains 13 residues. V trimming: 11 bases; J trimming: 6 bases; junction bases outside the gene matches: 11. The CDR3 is CAYWVRGGPEQYF. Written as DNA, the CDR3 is TGTGCCTACTGGGTGCGGGGGGGCCCCGAGCAGTACTTC.

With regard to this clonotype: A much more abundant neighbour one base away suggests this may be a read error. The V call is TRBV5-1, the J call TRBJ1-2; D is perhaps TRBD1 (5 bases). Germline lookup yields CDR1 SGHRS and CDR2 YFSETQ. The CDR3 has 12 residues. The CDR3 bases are TGCGCCAGCAGCTATGGGGGAGATGGCCACACCTTC. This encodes CASSYGGDGHTF.

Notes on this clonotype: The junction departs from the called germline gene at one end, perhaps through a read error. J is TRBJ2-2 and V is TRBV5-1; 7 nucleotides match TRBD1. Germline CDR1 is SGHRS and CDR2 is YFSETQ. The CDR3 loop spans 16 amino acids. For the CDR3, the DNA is TGCGCCAGCAGCTTGGCAGGTGACAGGGTTACCGGGGAGCGGTTTTTT. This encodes CASSLAGDRVTGERFF. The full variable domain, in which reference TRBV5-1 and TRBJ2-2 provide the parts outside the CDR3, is KAGVTQTPRYLIKTRGQQVTLSCSPISGHRSVSWYQQTPGQGLQFLFEYFSETQRNKGNFPGRFSGRQFSNSRSEMNVSTLELGDSALYLCASSLAGDRVTGERFFGEGSRLTVL.

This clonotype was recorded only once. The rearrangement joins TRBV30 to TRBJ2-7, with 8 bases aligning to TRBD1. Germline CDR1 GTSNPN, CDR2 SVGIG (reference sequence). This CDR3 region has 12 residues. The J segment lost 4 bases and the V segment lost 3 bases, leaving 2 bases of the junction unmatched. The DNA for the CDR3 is TGTGCCTGGAGGAACAGGGGGTACGAGCAGTACTTC. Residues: CAWRNRGYEQYF. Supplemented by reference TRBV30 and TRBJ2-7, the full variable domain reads SQTIHQWPATLVQPVGSPLSLECTVEGTSNPNLYWYRQAAGRGLQLLFYSVGIGQISSEVPQNLSASRPQDRQFILSSKKLLLSDSGFYLCAWRNRGYEQYFGPGTRLTVT.

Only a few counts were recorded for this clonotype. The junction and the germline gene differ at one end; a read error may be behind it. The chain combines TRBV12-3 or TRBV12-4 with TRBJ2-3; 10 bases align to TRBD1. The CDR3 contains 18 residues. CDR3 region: CASSLSGDRGGGSDAQYF. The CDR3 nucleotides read TGTGCCAGCAGTTTAAGTGGGGACAGGGGAGGGGGTTCAGATGCGCAGTATTTT.

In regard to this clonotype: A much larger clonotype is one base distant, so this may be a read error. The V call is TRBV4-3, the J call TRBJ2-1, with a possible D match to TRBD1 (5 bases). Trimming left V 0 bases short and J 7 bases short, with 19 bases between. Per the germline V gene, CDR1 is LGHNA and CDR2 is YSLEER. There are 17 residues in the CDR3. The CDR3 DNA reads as TGCGCCAGCAGCCAAGATCAGTGGCAGGGCCCATGGAATGAGCAGTTCTTC. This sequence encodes CASSQDQWQGPWNEQFF.

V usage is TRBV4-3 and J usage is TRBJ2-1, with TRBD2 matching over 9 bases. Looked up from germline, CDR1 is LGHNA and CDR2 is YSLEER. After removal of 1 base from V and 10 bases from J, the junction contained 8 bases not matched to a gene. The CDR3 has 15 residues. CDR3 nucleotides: TGCGCCAGCAGCCAAGTCCTAGCGGGGACCTACGAGCAGTTCTTC. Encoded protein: CASSQVLAGTYEQFF.

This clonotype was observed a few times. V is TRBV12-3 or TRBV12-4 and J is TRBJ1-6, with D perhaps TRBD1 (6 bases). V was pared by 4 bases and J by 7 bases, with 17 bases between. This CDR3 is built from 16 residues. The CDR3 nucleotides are TGTGCCAGCAGTTCCCCCCCCGGTACAGGGAATTCACCCCTCCACTTT. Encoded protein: CASSSPPGTGNSPLHF.